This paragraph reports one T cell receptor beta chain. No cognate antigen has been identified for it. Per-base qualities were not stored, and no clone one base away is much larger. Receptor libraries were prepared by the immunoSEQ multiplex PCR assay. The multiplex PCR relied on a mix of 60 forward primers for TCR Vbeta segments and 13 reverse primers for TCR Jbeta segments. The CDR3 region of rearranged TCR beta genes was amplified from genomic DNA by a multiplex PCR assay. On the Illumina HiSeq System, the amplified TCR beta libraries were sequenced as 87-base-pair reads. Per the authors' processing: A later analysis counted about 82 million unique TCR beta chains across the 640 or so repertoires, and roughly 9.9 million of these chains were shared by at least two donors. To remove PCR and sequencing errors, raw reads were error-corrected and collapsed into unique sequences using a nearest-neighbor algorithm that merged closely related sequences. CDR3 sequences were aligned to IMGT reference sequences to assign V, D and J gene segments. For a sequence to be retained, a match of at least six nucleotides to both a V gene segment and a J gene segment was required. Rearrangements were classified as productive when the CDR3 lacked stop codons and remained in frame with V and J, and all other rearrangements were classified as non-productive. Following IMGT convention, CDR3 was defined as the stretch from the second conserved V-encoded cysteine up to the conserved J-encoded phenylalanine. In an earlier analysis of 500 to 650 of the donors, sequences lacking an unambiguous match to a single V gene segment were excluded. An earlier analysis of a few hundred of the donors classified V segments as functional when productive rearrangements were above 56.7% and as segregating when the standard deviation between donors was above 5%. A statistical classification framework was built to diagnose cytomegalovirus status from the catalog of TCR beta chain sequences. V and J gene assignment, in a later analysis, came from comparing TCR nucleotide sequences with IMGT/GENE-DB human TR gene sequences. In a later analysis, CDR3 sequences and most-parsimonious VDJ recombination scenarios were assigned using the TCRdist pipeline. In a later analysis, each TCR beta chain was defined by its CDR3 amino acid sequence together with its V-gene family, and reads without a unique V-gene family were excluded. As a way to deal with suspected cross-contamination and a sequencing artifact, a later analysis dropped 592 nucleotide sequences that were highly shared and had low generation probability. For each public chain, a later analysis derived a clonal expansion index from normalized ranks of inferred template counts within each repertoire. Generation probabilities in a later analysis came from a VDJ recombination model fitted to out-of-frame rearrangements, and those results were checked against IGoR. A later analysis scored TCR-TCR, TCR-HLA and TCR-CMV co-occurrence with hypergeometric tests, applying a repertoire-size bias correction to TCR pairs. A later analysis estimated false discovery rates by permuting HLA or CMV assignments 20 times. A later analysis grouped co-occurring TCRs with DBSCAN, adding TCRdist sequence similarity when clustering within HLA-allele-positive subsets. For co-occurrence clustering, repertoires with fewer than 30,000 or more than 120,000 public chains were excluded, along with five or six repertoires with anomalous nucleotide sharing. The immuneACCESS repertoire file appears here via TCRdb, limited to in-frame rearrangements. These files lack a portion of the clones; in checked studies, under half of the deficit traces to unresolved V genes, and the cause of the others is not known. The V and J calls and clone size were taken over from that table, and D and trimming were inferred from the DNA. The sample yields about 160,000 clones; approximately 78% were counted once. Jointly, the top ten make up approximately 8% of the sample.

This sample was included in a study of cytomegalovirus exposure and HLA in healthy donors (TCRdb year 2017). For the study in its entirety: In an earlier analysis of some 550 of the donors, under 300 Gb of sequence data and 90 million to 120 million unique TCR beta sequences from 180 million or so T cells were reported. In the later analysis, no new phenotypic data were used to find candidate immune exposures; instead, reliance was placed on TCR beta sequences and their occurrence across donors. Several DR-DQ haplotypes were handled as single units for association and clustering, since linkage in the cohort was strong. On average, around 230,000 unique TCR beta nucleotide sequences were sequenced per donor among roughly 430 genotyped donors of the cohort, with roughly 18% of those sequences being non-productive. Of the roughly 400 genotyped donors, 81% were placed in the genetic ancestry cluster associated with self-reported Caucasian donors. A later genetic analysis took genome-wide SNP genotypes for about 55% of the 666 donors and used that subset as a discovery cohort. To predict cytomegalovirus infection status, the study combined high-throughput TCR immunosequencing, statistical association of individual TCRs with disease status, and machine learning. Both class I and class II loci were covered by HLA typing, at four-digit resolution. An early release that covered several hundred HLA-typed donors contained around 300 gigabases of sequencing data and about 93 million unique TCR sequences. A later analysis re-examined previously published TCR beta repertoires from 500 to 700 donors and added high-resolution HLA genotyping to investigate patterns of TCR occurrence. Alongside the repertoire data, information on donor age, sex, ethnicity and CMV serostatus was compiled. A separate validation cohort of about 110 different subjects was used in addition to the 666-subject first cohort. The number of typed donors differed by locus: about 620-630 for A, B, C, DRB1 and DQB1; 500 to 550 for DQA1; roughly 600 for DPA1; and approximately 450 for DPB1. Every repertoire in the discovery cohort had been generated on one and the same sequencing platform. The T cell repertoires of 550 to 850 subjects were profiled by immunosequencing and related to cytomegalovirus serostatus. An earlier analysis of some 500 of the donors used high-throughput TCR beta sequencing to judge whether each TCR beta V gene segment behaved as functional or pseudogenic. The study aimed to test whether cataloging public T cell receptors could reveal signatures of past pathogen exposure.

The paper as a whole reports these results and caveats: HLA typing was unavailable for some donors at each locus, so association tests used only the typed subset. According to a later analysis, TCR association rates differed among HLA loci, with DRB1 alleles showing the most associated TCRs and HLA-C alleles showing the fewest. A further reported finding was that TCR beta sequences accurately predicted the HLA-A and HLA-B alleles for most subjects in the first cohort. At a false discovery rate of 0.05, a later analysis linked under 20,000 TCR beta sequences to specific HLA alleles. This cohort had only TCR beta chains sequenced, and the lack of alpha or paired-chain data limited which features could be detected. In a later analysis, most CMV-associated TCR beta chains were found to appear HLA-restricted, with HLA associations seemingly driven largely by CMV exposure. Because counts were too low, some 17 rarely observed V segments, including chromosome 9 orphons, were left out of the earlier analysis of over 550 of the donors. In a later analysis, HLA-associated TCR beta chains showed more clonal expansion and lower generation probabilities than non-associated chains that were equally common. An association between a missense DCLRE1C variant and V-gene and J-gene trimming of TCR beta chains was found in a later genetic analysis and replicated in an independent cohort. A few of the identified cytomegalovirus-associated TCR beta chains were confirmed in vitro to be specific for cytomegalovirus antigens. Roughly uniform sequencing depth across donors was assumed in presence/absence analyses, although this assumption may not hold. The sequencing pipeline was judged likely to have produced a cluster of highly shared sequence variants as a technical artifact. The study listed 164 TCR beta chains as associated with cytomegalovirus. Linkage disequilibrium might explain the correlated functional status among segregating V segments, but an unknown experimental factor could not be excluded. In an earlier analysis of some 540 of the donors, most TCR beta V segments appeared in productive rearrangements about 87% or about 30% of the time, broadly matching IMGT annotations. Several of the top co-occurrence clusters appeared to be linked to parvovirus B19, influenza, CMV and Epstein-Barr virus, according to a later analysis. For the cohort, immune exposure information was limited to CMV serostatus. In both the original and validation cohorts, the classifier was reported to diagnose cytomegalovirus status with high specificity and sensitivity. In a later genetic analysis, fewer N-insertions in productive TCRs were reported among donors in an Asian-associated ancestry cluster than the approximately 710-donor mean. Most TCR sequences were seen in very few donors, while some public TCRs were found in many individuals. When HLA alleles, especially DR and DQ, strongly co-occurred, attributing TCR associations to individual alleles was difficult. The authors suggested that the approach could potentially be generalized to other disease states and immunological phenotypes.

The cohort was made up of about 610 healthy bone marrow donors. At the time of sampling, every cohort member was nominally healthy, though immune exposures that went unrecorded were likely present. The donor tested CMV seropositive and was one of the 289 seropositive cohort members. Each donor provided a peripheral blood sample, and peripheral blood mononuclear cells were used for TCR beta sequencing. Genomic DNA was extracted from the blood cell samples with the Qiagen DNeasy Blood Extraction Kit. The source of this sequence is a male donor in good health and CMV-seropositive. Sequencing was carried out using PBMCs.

The bases are TGTGCCAGCAGCTCCAGGGCGAACACCGGGGAGCTGTTTTTT. The translation is CASSSRANTGELFF. The chain was built from TRBV7-9 and TRBJ2-2; a weak D assignment points to TRBD1 (5 bases agree). The germline V gene (reference sequence) yields SEHNR for CDR1 and FQNEAQ for CDR2. At the junction V is shortened by 4 bases and J by 0 bases, with 6 bases in between. From its cysteine to its phenylalanine, the CDR3 spans 14 amino acids. Only CDR3 DNA remains: 42 bases, in frame from the first base. The CDR3, completed at both ends by the reference TRBV7-9 and TRBJ2-2 genes, gives the full variable domain DTGVSQNPRHKITKRGQNVTFRCDPISEHNRLYWYRQTLGQGPEFLTYFQNEAQLEKSRLLSDRFSAERPKGSFSTLEIQRTEQGDSAMYLCASSSRANTGELFFGEGSRLTVL.